This T cell receptor (beta chain) appears in the sequencing data of a study of blood T cells in healthy people across ages. Looking at the study overall: Roughly one uniquely barcoded beta molecule per two T cells was captured. Study results and caveats: Both naive CD4+ cell counts and diversity were greater in long-lived donors than in aged donors. TCR beta diversity correlated strongly with naive T cell percentage.

Then a second PCR, running about 7 to 11 cycles, was carried out with a sample-barcoded 5' primer and a J-beta primer mix. TCRdb analysed the 5' RACE reads with MiXCR anew, one entry per CDR3 protein. The repertoire holds over 1,500,000 distinct CDR3 sequences, with about 50% as singletons. Of note for this clonotype: As yet, its antigen is unknown.

There are 17 residues in the CDR3. Sequencing input: blood. The chain links TRBV21-1 to TRBJ2-7; TRBD1 is the table's D call and was not checked against the DNA. TRBV21-1 is deemed a pseudogene. This clonotype originated in a woman aged 40 to 55 in good health. CDR3 bases: TGTGCCAGCAGCGGGGACGTGAGGCAAGGATTCTCCTACGAGCAGTACTTC. Its protein is CASSGDVRQGFSYEQYF.